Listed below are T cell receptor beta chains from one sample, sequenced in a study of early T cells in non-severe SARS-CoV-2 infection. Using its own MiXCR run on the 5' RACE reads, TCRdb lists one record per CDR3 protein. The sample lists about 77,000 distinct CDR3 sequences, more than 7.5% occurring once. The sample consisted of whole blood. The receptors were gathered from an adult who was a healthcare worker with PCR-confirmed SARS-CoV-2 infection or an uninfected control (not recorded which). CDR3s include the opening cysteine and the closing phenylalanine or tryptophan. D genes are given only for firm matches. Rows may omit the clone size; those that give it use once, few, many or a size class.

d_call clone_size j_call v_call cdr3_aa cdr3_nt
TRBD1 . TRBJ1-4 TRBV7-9 CASSQGQGHNEKLFF TGTGCCAGCAGCCAAGGACAGGGACATAATGAAAAACTGTTTTTT
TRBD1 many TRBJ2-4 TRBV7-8 CASSLALSTGVPKNIQYF TGTGCCAGCAGCTTAGCGCTATCAACAGGGGTCCCCAAAAACATTCAGTACTTC
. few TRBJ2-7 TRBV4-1 CASSQDFTHSSYEQYF TGCGCCAGCAGCCAAGATTTTACTCACAGCTCCTACGAGCAGTACTTC
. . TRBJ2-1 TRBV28 CASNLLRRGEQFF TGTGCCAGCAATTTACTACGCAGGGGTGAGCAGTTCTTC
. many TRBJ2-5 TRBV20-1 CSARPGWRAGTQYF TGCAGTGCTAGACCCGGCTGGCGGGCAGGGACCCAGTACTTC
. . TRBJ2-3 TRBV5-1 CASSFSTAGYDTQYF TGCGCCAGCAGCTTCTCCACCGCGGGCTATGATACGCAGTATTTT
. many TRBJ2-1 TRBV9 CASSVKMSSSYNEQFF TGTGCCAGCAGCGTGAAGATGTCCAGCTCCTACAATGAGCAGTTCTTC
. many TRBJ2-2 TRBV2 CASRTEAGELFF TGTGCCAGCAGGACTGAAGCCGGGGAGCTGTTTTTT
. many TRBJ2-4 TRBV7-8 CASSGLRGNIQYF TGTGCCAGCAGCGGTTTGAGGGGGAACATTCAGTACTTC
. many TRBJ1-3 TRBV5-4 CASSLGQPSGNTIYF TGTGCCAGCAGCTTGGGACAGCCCTCTGGAAACACCATATATTTT
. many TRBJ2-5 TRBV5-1 CASSTGQVQETQYF TGCGCCAGCAGCACCGGTCAGGTCCAAGAGACCCAGTACTTC
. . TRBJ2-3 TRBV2 CASRPGGLGGDTQYF TGTGCCAGCCGCCCTGGGGGCCTCGGAGGAGATACGCAGTATTTT
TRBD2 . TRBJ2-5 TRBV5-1 CASSQGLAGDLTQETQYF TGCGCCAGCAGCCAGGGACTAGCGGGAGATCTAACCCAAGAGACCCAGTACTTC
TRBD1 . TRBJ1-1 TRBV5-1 CASSSGGDRGRRMNTEAFF TGCGCCAGCAGTTCTGGTGGGGACAGGGGGCGAAGGATGAACACTGAAGCTTTCTTT
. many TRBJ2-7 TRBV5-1 CASRTDDYYEQYF TGCGCCAGCAGGACTGATGATTACTACGAGCAGTACTTC
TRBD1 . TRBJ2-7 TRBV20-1 CSASGTGSSYEQYF TGCAGTGCGAGCGGGACAGGGAGCTCCTACGAGCAGTACTTC
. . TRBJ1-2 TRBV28 CASSSGLYGYTF TGTGCCAGCAGTTCCGGACTTTATGGCTACACCTTC
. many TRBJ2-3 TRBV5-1 CASSPRGITSTDTQYF TGCGCCAGCAGCCCCCGGGGAATTACTAGCACAGATACGCAGTATTTT
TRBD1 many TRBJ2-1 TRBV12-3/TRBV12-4 CASSRQGALDNEQFF TGTGCCAGCAGCCGACAGGGGGCACTGGACAATGAGCAGTTCTTC
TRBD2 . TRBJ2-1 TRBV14 CASSPTSGPFYEQFF TGTGCCAGCAGCCCGACTAGCGGGCCGTTCTATGAGCAGTTCTTC
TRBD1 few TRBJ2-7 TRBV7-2 CASSPGQGWNEQYF TGTGCCAGCAGCCCAGGACAGGGGTGGAACGAGCAGTACTTC
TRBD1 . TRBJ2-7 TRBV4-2 CASSQGGQGGYEQYF TGTGCCAGCAGCCAAGGCGGACAGGGGGGCTACGAGCAGTACTTC
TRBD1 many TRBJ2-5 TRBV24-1 CATSDSGQGRRETQYF TGTGCCACCAGTGATTCCGGACAGGGAAGGAGAGAGACCCAGTACTTC
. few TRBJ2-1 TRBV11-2 CASSLQPGSNEQFF TGTGCCAGCAGCTTACAACCAGGGAGCAATGAGCAGTTCTTC
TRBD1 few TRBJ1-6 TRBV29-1 CSAGDRANSPLHF TGCAGCGCCGGGGACAGGGCGAATTCACCCCTCCACTTT